Reported below is one T cell receptor (beta chain). Its antigen remains unidentified. This entry belongs to a study of cytomegalovirus exposure and HLA in healthy donors. Healthy people donating bone marrow made up the donors. Researchers ran the PCR with 60 Vbeta and 13 Jbeta primers. Assay used: immunoSEQ multiplex PCR; TCRdb lists only in-frame clones, some missing. The profile shows 150,000 to 200,000 clones, around three quarters of them singletons. The study's findings and limits: For TCR beta chains, V- and J-gene trimming was later linked to a missense DCLRE1C variant. Roughly uniform sequencing depth across donors was assumed, possibly incorrectly. In an earlier analysis, most TCR beta V segments were productive about 87% or about 30% of the time.

Input material: PBMCs. The clonotype originates from a man aged 35-49 years in good health and CMV-seropositive.

CDR3 loop: CASSYAWEDTEAFF. The CDR3 DNA follows: TGTGCCAGCAGTTACGCCTGGGAGGACACTGAAGCTTTCTTT. The genes are TRBV6-6 and TRBJ1-1; D is uncertain. This CDR3 region has 14 residues. V lost 2 bases and J lost 3, with 10 bases in between. Germline values: CDR1 MNHNY, CDR2 SVGAGI (reference sequence).